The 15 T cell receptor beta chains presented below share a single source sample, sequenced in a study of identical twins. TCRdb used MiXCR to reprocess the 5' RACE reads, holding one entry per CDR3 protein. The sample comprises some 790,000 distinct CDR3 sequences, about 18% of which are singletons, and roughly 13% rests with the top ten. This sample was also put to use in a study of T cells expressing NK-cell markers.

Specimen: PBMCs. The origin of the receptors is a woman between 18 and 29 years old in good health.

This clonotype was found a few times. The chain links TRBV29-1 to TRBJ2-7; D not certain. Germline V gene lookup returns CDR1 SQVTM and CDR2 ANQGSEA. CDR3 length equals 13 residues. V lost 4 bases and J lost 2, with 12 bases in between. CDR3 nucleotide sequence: TGCAGCGTTGTTCTCGGGTCGCCCTACGAGCAGTACTTC. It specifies CSVVLGSPYEQYF.

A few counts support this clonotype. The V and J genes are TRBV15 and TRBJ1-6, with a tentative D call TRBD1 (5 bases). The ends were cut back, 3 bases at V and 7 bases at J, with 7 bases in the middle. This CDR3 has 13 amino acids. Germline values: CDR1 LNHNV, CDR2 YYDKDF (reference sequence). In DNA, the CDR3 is TGTGCCACCAGCAGCAGGGAGAATTCACCCCTCCACTTT. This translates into CATSSRENSPLHF. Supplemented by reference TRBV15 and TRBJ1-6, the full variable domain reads DAMVIQNPRYQVTQFGKPVTLSCSQTLNHNVMYWYQQKSSQAPKLLFHYYDKDFNNEADTPDNFQSRRPNTSFCFLDIRSPGLGDTAMYLCATSSRENSPLHFGNGTRLTVT.

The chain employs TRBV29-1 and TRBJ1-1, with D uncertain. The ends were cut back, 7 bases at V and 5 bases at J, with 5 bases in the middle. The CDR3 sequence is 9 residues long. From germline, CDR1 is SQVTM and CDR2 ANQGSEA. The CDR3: CSDGTEAFF. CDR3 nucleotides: TGCAGCGACGGTACTGAAGCTTTCTTT.

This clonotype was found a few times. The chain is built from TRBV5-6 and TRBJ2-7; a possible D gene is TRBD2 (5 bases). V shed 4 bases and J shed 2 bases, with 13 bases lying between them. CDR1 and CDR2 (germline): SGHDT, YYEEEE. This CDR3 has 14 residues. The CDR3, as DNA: TGTGCCAGCAGCGGTGACGGGGTCCCCTACGAGCAGTACTTC. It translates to CASSGDGVPYEQYF.

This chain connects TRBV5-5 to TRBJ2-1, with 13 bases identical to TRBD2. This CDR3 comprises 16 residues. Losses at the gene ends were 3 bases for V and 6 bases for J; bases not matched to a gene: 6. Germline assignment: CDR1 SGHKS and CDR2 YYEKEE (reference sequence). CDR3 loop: CASSSFRLAGGNEQFF. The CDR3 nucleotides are TGTGCCAGCAGCTCCTTTCGACTAGCGGGAGGCAATGAGCAGTTCTTC.

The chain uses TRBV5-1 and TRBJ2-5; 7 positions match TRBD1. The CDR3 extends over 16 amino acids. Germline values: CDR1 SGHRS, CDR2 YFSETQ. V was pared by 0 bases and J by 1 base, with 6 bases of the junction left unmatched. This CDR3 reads CASSLAWGQSQETQYF. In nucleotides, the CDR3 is TGCGCCAGCAGCTTGGCATGGGGACAGTCCCAAGAGACCCAGTACTTC. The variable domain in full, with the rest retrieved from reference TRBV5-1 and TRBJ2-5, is KAGVTQTPRYLIKTRGQQVTLSCSPISGHRSVSWYQQTPGQGLQFLFEYFSETQRNKGNFPGRFSGRQFSNSRSEMNVSTLELGDSALYLCASSLAWGQSQETQYFGPGTRLLVL.

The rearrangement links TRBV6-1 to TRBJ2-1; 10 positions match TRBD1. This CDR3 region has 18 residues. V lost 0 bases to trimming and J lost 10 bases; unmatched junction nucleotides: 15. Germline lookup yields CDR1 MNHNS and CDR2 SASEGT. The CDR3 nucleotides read TGTGCCAGCAGTGAAGCGCCCCCCCCGGGACAGGGGAGCTTAGAGCAGTTCTTC. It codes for CASSEAPPPGQGSLEQFF.

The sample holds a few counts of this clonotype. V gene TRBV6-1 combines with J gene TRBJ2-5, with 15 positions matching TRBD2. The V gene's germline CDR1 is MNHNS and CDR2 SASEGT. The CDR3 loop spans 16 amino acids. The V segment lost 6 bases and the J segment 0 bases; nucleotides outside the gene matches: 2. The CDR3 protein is CASSGLAGGYQETQYF. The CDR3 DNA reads TGTGCCAGCAGCGGACTAGCGGGGGGGTACCAAGAGACCCAGTACTTC.

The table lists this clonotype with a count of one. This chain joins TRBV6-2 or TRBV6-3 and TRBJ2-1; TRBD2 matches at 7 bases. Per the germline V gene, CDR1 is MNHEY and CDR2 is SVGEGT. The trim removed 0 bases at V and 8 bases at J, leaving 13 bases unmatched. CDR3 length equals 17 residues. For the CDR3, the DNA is TGTGCCAGCAGTTACTCGAGAGGTATCCGGCGGGAGTATGAGCAGTTCTTC. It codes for CASSYSRGIRREYEQFF.

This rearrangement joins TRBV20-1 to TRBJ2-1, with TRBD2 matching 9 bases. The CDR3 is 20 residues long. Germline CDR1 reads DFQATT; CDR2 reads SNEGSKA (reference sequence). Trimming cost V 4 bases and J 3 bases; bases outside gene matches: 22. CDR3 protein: CSATPFAAGGPGLSYNEQFF. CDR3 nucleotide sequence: TGCAGTGCTACCCCCTTTGCCGCGGGAGGGCCAGGTTTAAGCTACAATGAGCAGTTCTTC.

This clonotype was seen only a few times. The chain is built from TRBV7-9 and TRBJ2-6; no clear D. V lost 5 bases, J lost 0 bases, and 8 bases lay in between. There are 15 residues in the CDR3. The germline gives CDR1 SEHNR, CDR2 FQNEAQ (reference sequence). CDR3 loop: CASSPWDSGANVLTF. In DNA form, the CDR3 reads TGTGCCAGCAGCCCGTGGGACTCTGGGGCCAACGTCCTGACTTTC.

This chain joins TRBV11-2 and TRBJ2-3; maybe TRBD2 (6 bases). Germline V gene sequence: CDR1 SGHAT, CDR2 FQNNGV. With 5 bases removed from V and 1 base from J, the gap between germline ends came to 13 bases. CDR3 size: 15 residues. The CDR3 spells CASSRGILRTDTQYF. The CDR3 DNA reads TGTGCCAGCAGCCGGGGGATCTTACGCACAGATACGCAGTATTTT.

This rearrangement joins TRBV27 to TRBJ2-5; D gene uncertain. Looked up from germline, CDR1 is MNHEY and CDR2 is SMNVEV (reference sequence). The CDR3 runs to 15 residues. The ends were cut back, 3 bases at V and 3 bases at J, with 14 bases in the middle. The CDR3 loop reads CASSFRLPIKETQYF. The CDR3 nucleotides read TGTGCCAGCAGTTTCCGGCTTCCAATAAAAGAGACCCAGTACTTC.

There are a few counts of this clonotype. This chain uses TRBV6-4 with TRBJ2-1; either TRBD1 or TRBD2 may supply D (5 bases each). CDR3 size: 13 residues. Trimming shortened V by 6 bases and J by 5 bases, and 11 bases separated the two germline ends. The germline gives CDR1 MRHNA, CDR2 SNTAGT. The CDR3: CASSPGTNNEQFF. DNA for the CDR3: TGTGCCAGCAGCCCAGGGACCAACAATGAGCAGTTCTTC.

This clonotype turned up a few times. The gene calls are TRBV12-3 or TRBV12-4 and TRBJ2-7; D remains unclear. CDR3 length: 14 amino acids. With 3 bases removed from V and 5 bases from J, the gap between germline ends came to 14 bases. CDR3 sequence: CASSLVDRPHEQYF. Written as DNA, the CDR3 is TGTGCCAGCAGTTTGGTGGACCGACCCCACGAGCAGTACTTC.